A single sample gave rise to the 25 T cell receptor beta chains below, sequenced in a study of blood T cell repertoires in COVID-19 (dated by TCRdb to the early 2020s). The library was produced with the immunoSEQ multiplex PCR assay. This immuneACCESS table, as held by TCRdb, lists in-frame sequences with V and J called but not all clones. Of the missing ones, under half trace to an unresolved V gene in checked studies; the others have no known cause. This sample comprises 97,000 or so clones, 70% to 85% of them detected only once. The ten largest clones represent 11% of the sample. The sequenced sample was peripheral blood. The source of these receptors is a man in his 70s with active or convalescent COVID-19.

CDR3 protein: CATRGQSNTGELFF. The CDR3 DNA reads as TGTGCCACCCGGGGACAGTCGAACACCGGGGAGCTGTTTTTT. This chain uses TRBV6-5 with TRBJ2-2; TRBD1 matches 7 bases. V dropped 10 bases and J dropped 0; count of bases not matched to a gene: 5. Germline V gene data show CDR1 as MNHEY and CDR2 as SVGAGI. The CDR3 consists of 14 residues.

V and J are TRBV9 and TRBJ1-4; no clear D gene. The V and J ends lost 0 bases and 7 bases respectively, with 7 bases between them. This CDR3 region has 13 residues. CDR1 is SGDLS and CDR2 is YYNGEE in the germline V gene. CDR3 DNA: TGTGCCAGCAGCGTAGGGCACGCTGAAAAACTGTTTTTT. It is translated as CASSVGHAEKLFF.

The rearrangement uses TRBV20-1 and TRBJ1-2; tentative D call: TRBD1 (5 bases). Germline-derived CDR1 and CDR2 are DFQATT and SNEGSKA (reference sequence). CDR3 length equals 10 residues. V lost 5 bases and J lost 8, with 9 bases in between. CDR3 protein: CSAYWGGYTF. The CDR3 DNA sequence: TGCAGTGCTTACTGGGGCGGCTACACCTTC.

This chain uses TRBV14 with TRBJ1-5, with D perhaps TRBD1 (6 bases). CDR3 length: 17 residues. Germline CDR1 reads SGHDN; CDR2 reads FVKESK. The V and J ends lost 0 bases and 4 bases respectively, with 16 bases between them. The CDR3 DNA sequence: TGTGCCAGCAGCCAAGAAGGTCCCCAGGGGAAGAATCAGCCCCAGCATTTT. Protein sequence: CASSQEGPQGKNQPQHF.

The chain links TRBV7-9 to TRBJ2-1; 11 bases are a match to TRBD1. Germline CDR1 is SEHNR and CDR2 is FQNEAQ (reference sequence). CDR3 length equals 15 residues. V trimming: 5 bases; J trimming: 6 bases; junction bases outside the gene matches: 6. The chain's CDR3 is CASSQQGTGGNEQFF. The DNA for the CDR3 is TGTGCCAGCAGCCAGCAGGGGACAGGGGGCAATGAGCAGTTCTTC.

The genes are TRBV6-5 and TRBJ2-5, with 7 bases fitting TRBD1. Germline V gives CDR1 MNHEY, CDR2 SVGAGI. The trim removed 6 bases at V and 5 bases at J, leaving 6 bases unmatched. CDR3 length equals 13 residues. The CDR3 spells CASRPTGEETQYF. CDR3 in DNA: TGTGCCAGCAGACCTACAGGGGAGGAGACCCAGTACTTC.

The CDR3 sequence: CAISETGPYEQYF. The CDR3 DNA reads TGTGCCATCAGTGAAACAGGGCCCTACGAGCAGTACTTC. This chain uses TRBV10-3 with TRBJ2-7; a possible D gene is TRBD1 (6 bases). Trimming pared 3 bases from V and 2 bases from J, leaving 8 bases between. Germline loops: CDR1 ENHRY, CDR2 SYGVKD. The CDR3 is made up of 13 amino acids.

The chain carries TRBV14 and TRBJ1-5, with a tentative D call TRBD1 (5 bases). The CDR3 is made up of 13 amino acids. Between the trimmed V and J ends, which lost 4 bases and 4 bases, there was a span of 8 bases. Germline assignment: CDR1 SGHDN and CDR2 FVKESK. The CDR3 here is CASSRQGNQPQHF. The CDR3 DNA reads as TGTGCCAGCAGCCGCCAGGGTAATCAGCCCCAGCATTTT.

The chain recombines TRBV2 with TRBJ2-5; 7 positions match TRBD1. The CDR3 consists of 13 residues. V lost 5 bases to trimming and J lost 5 bases; unmatched junction nucleotides: 5. Germline lookup yields CDR1 SNHLY and CDR2 FYNNEI. The CDR3 loop is CASSLTGVETQYF. CDR3 nucleotides: TGTGCCAGCAGTCTTACAGGGGTTGAGACCCAGTACTTC.

The chain carries TRBV6-2 or TRBV6-3 and TRBJ1-5, with 7 positions matching TRBD1. In germline, CDR1 is MNHEY, CDR2 SVGEGT. There are 14 residues in the CDR3. The V and J ends lost 4 bases and 4 bases, in that order; junction bases with no gene match: 4. This chain's CDR3 is CASSSTGRNQPQHF. DNA for the CDR3: TGTGCCAGCAGTTCGACAGGGAGGAATCAGCCCCAGCATTTT.

The chain links TRBV19 to TRBJ2-7; 7 nucleotides match TRBD1. The CDR3 extends over 12 amino acids. V lost 7 bases, J lost 3 bases, and 3 bases stayed unmatched. CDR1 LNHDA and CDR2 SQIVND come from the germline V gene (reference sequence). The CDR3 sequence: CASTGTDYEQYF. CDR3 sequence (DNA): TGTGCCAGTACTGGGACAGACTACGAGCAGTACTTC.

The V and J genes are TRBV7-9 and TRBJ2-7, with 7 bases fitting TRBD2. With V trimmed by 4 bases and J by 5 bases, 8 bases remained unmatched. CDR3 size: 14 residues. CDR1 is SEHNR, CDR2 FQNEAQ, per germline (reference sequence). This CDR3 is CASSSAGGGHEQYF. The CDR3 region has the DNA TGTGCCAGCAGCTCCGCTGGGGGGGGACACGAGCAGTACTTC.

CDR3 amino acids: CASSNLNGGGEKLFF. The CDR3 DNA reads as TGTGCCAGCAGCAACCTCAATGGGGGGGGTGAAAAACTGTTTTTT. The rearrangement uses TRBV2 and TRBJ1-4, with D perhaps matching TRBD1 (5 bases). The CDR3 has 15 residues. Germline V gives CDR1 SNHLY, CDR2 FYNNEI. V was pared by 6 bases and J by 7 bases, with 18 bases between. The entire variable domain, with the rest obtained from reference TRBV2 and TRBJ1-4, is as follows: EPEVTQTPSHQVTQMGQEVILRCVPISNHLYFYWYRQILGQKVEFLVSFYNNEISEKSEIFDDQFSVERPDGSNFTLKIRSTKLEDSAMYFCASSNLNGGGEKLFFGSGTQLSVL.

V gene TRBV11-3 combines with J gene TRBJ1-1; D not certain. The V end was cut by 1 base, the J end by 0 bases, with 3 bases between. This CDR3 has 13 residues. From germline, CDR1 is SGHNT and CDR2 YENEEA. CDR3 in amino acids: CASSLAMNTEAFF. The CDR3 DNA reads TGTGCCAGCAGCTTAGCTATGAACACTGAAGCTTTCTTT.

V usage is TRBV7-9 and J usage is TRBJ2-3, with TRBD2 matching over 10 bases. The germline V gene has CDR1 SEHNR and CDR2 FQNEAQ (reference sequence). Losses at the gene ends were 4 bases for V and 5 bases for J; bases not matched to a gene: 3. The CDR3 length is 14 residues. The CDR3 bases are TGTGCCAGCAGCTCTAGCGGGGGTATAGATACGCAGTATTTT. This codes for CASSSSGGIDTQYF. The entire variable domain, with the rest obtained from reference TRBV7-9 and TRBJ2-3, is as follows: DTGVSQNPRHKITKRGQNVTFRCDPISEHNRLYWYRQTLGQGPEFLTYFQNEAQLEKSRLLSDRFSAERPKGSFSTLEIQRTEQGDSAMYLCASSSSGGIDTQYFGPGTRLTVL.

This rearrangement joins TRBV6-6 to TRBJ2-5, with 7 bases identical to TRBD2. The germline V gene encodes CDR1 MNHNY and CDR2 SVGAGI (reference sequence). J gave up 4 bases and V 4 bases, and 3 bases lay outside the gene matches. The CDR3 spans 13 residues. Here the CDR3 reads CASSSRGLETQYF. DNA for the CDR3: TGTGCCAGCAGTTCGCGGGGGTTAGAGACCCAGTACTTC.

The DNA for the CDR3 is TGTGCCAGCAGTTCCGTCCACTATGGCTACACCTTC. Protein sequence: CASSSVHYGYTF. The gene calls are TRBV28 and TRBJ1-2; D gene uncertain. The CDR3 is 12 residues long. Trimming took 4 bases from V and 3 from J, leaving 6 bases between them. Looked up from germline, CDR1 is MDHEN and CDR2 is SYDVKM.

The CDR3, as DNA: TGTGCCAGCAGCCCCGTAGCGGGGGCACAGTTCTTC. Translating gives CASSPVAGAQFF. V is TRBV7-8 and J is TRBJ2-1, with TRBD2 matching over 9 bases. Trimming removed 5 bases from V and 13 bases from J; junction bases left unmatched: 6. The germline V gene encodes CDR1 SGHVS and CDR2 FQNEAQ. The CDR3 consists of 12 residues.

The V call is TRBV3-1 (or the pseudogene TRBV3-2), the J call TRBJ1-3; no definite D call. This CDR3 is built from 15 residues. Germline V gene lookup returns CDR1 LGHDT and CDR2 YNNKEL (reference sequence). With 1 base removed from V and 0 bases from J, the gap between germline ends came to 7 bases. The CDR3, as DNA: TGTGCCAGCAGCCAAGCACTCATCTCTGGAAACACCATATATTTT. This gives the protein CASSQALISGNTIYF.

V and J are TRBV18 and TRBJ2-6; 7 nucleotides match TRBD1. Per germline, CDR1 KGHSH and CDR2 LQKENI. The CDR3 contains 19 residues. V trimming: 6 bases; J trimming: 4 bases; junction bases outside the gene matches: 18. This CDR3 reads CASSQTQHRTGTGANVLTF. DNA of the CDR3: TGTGCCAGCTCCCAAACTCAACACCGGACAGGTACGGGGGCCAACGTCCTGACTTTC.

V and J are TRBV6-2 or TRBV6-3 and TRBJ1-5, with 8 bases aligning to TRBD1. The J segment lost 3 bases and the V segment lost 6 bases, leaving 10 bases of the junction unmatched. Germline lookup yields CDR1 MNHEY and CDR2 SVGEGT. CDR3 length: 16 amino acids. The chain's CDR3 is CASSPLSDRDNQPQHF. The CDR3 region has the DNA TGTGCCAGCAGCCCTCTTTCGGACAGGGACAATCAGCCCCAGCATTTT.

The rearrangement links TRBV19 to TRBJ2-5, with 7 positions matching TRBD2. The germline CDR1 and CDR2 sequences are LNHDA and SQIVND (reference sequence). Trimming removed 0 bases from V and 5 bases from J; junction bases left unmatched: 6. The CDR3 is made up of 15 amino acids. The CDR3 protein is CASSIDDGGYETQYF. The CDR3, as DNA: TGTGCCAGTAGTATAGATGACGGGGGGTACGAGACCCAGTACTTC.

J is TRBJ2-1 and V is TRBV6-2 or TRBV6-3, with 7 positions matching TRBD1. Germline CDR1 reads MNHEY; CDR2 reads SVGEGT. J gave up 7 bases and V 6 bases, and 6 bases lay outside the gene matches. The CDR3 spans 13 residues. CDR3 protein: CASRYRGRNEQFF. DNA of the CDR3: TGTGCCAGCAGGTACAGGGGAAGGAATGAGCAGTTCTTC.

In DNA form, the CDR3 reads TGCGCCAGCAGCCAAGGGACAGGGGAACTACCCCTCCACTTT. This codes for CASSQGTGELPLHF. V is TRBV4-1 and J is TRBJ1-6; 9 bases map to TRBD1. The V gene end was trimmed by 1 base and the J gene end by 12 bases; junction bases not matched to a gene: 4. This CDR3 contains 14 residues. Looked up from germline, CDR1 is MGHRA and CDR2 is YSYEKL.

The gene calls are TRBV3-1 (or the pseudogene TRBV3-2) and TRBJ2-1; no definite D call. The germline CDR1 and CDR2 sequences are LGHDT and YNNKEL (reference sequence). V lost 3 bases, J lost 0 bases, and 9 bases lay in between. CDR3 length: 15 residues. The CDR3: CASSHYSSSYNEQFF. CDR3 nucleotides: TGTGCCAGCAGCCACTACAGCAGCTCCTACAATGAGCAGTTCTTC.